A single sample is the source of the 26 T cell receptor beta chains below, sequenced in a study of blood T cells in healthy people across ages. Sample-barcoded 5' priming and a J-beta primer mix drove a second PCR of 7 to 11 cycles. Each CDR3 protein is one row after TCRdb ran MiXCR on the 5' RACE reads. The sample comprises some 550,000 distinct CDR3 sequences, around half of which are singletons, and 20% to 25% rests with the top ten. The sequenced material came from blood. These receptors all come from a man of 80 years or more in good health.

The rearrangement uses TRBV5-1 and TRBJ2-5, with 12 bases identical to TRBD2. Germline V CDR1 and CDR2: SGHRS, YFSETQ. The CDR3 consists of 18 residues. V gave up 4 bases and J gave up 2 bases; unmatched junction bases: 12. This CDR3 is CASSTGLAGNALQETQYF. The CDR3 DNA follows: TGCGCCAGCAGCACCGGACTAGCGGGGAATGCACTACAAGAGACCCAGTACTTC.

The V call is TRBV4-1, the J call TRBJ1-5; D gene unclear. This CDR3 region has 15 residues. Looked up from germline, CDR1 is MGHRA and CDR2 is YSYEKL. V lost 4 bases and J lost 0, with 10 bases in between. CDR3 sequence: CASSRSGLSNQPQHF. The CDR3 DNA sequence: TGCGCCAGCAGCCGTAGTGGTCTTAGCAATCAGCCCCAGCATTTT.

A remark on this clonotype: A much larger clone lies a single base off, so this may be a read error. The V call is TRBV6-6, the J call TRBJ2-5; 7 nucleotides align to TRBD1. The J call may be faulty, since TRBJ2-7 better matches the DNA end. Germline V lookup: CDR1 MNHNY, CDR2 SVGAGI (reference sequence). This CDR3 spans 14 amino acids. Here the CDR3 DNA reads TGTGCCAGCAGCCACGGGGACAGAGGCTACGAGCAGTACTTC. Its translation: CASSHGDRGYEQYF.

This clonotype was detected a few times. This chain joins TRBV7-9 and TRBJ2-3, with TRBD1 matching 8 bases. Germline lookup yields CDR1 SEHNR and CDR2 FQNEAQ (reference sequence). This CDR3 comprises 14 residues. The V gene end was trimmed by 5 bases and the J gene end by 8 bases; junction bases not matched to a gene: 9. The CDR3 is CASSQLDRAGTQYF. In DNA, the CDR3 is TGTGCCAGCAGCCAGTTGGACAGGGCCGGTACGCAGTATTTT.

Comments on this clonotype: A much more abundant neighbour one base away suggests this may be a read error. The chain is built from TRBV6-5 and TRBJ1-2; D unresolved. Germline lookup yields CDR1 MNHEY and CDR2 SVGAGI. Trimming shortened V by 5 bases and J by 6 bases, and 19 bases separated the two germline ends. The CDR3 is made up of 15 amino acids. The CDR3 sequence: CASSHKGRGGNGYTF. As DNA, the CDR3 is TGTGCCAGCAGTCATAAAGGTCGCGGAGGGAATGGCTACACCTTC.

This clonotype has only a few counts. CDR3 amino acids: CASSQVWTGQETQYF. CDR3 sequence (DNA): TGCGCCAGCAGCCAAGTTTGGACAGGGCAAGAGACCCAGTACTTC. The chain is built from TRBV4-3 and TRBJ2-5; 8 bases line up with TRBD1. Germline V gene sequence: CDR1 LGHNA, CDR2 YSLEER. The CDR3 is made up of 15 amino acids. With 1 base clipped from V and 2 bases from J, the junction kept 3 bases outside the gene matches.

This CDR3 reads CASSALGQPNSPLHF. The CDR3 DNA follows: TGTGCCAGCAGCGCTTTGGGACAGCCCAATTCACCCCTCCACTTT. The V and J genes are TRBV9 and TRBJ1-6, with 7 bases identical to TRBD1. The CDR3 is made up of 15 amino acids. Germline CDR1 SGDLS, CDR2 YYNGEE. The ends lost 3 bases at V and 7 bases at J; junction bases unmatched: 7.

The chain joins TRBV29-1 to TRBJ2-1; 11 bases map to TRBD1. The CDR3 totals 14 residues. Germline loops: CDR1 SQVTM, CDR2 ANQGSEA. The V and J ends lost 7 bases and 8 bases, in that order; junction bases with no gene match: 10. The CDR3 DNA sequence: TGCAGCGCCGATGGGACAGGGGGAGGCGATGAGCAGTTCTTC. This translates into CSADGTGGGDEQFF.

V gene TRBV3-1 combines with J gene TRBJ2-3, with D tentatively TRBD1 (5 bases). The CDR3 has 16 residues. Per the germline V gene, CDR1 is LGHDT and CDR2 is YNNKEL (reference sequence). The ends were cut back, 0 bases at V and 5 bases at J, with 15 bases in the middle. The CDR3 protein is CASSQELWGPRDTQYF. The CDR3 nucleotides read TGTGCCAGCAGCCAAGAATTATGGGGCCCTAGAGATACGCAGTATTTT.

This clonotype was detected ten times or more. This chain links TRBV9 with TRBJ2-1, with 7 nucleotides matching TRBD2. Germline V gives CDR1 SGDLS, CDR2 YYNGEE. There are 15 residues in the CDR3. Unmatched junction bases numbered 5, after V lost 5 bases and J lost 0 bases. Here the CDR3 DNA reads TGTGCCAGCAGTTATACTAGCGACTCCTACAATGAGCAGTTCTTC. It codes for CASSYTSDSYNEQFF.

Notes on this clonotype: Mismatch with germline at one junction end may stem from a read error. The V call is TRBV11-1, the J call TRBJ2-1, with 10 bases identical to TRBD2. Germline V gene data show CDR1 as SGHAT and CDR2 as FQDESV (reference sequence). The CDR3 totals 21 residues. The CDR3 loop is CASSLPWTSGDPQSSYSEQFF. As DNA, the CDR3 is TGTGCCAGCAGCTTACCGTGGACTAGCGGAGACCCGCAAAGCTCCTACAGTGAGCAGTTCTTC.

The chain carries TRBV10-1 and TRBJ2-4; TRBD1 might be the D (5 bases). CDR1 and CDR2 from the germline V gene are WNHNN and SYGVQD (reference sequence). CDR3 length: 13 amino acids. Between the trimmed V and J ends, which lost 3 bases and 10 bases, there was a span of 13 bases. For the CDR3, the DNA is TGCGCCAGCAGTGAACAGGTGGATGGTATTCAGTACTTC. Amino acid sequence: CASSEQVDGIQYF.

This chain joins TRBV30 and TRBJ2-7; no clear D gene. The germline gives CDR1 GTSNPN, CDR2 SVGIG (reference sequence). The CDR3 extends over 12 amino acids. The V gene lost 3 bases and the J gene lost 0 bases, with 6 bases spanning the gap. The chain's CDR3 is CAWRQSSYEQYF. The DNA for the CDR3 is TGTGCCTGGAGGCAGAGCTCCTACGAGCAGTACTTC.

The chain carries TRBV7-2 and TRBJ2-7, with D unresolved. V lost 5 bases to trimming and J lost 2 bases, with 13 bases between them. The CDR3 loop spans 14 amino acids. Germline CDR1 reads SGHTA; CDR2 reads FQGNSA. The chain's CDR3 is CASSQGNRPYEQYF. The CDR3 nucleotides read TGTGCCAGCAGCCAAGGTAACCGTCCCTACGAGCAGTACTTC.

The CDR3 sequence is CASSLGQGGGNTIYF. The CDR3 DNA is TGTGCCAGCAGTCTCGGACAGGGGGGAGGAAACACCATATATTTT. The gene calls are TRBV6-1 and TRBJ1-3; 10 bases are a match to TRBD1. Germline V CDR1 and CDR2: MNHNS, SASEGT. With V trimmed by 5 bases and J by 4 bases, 5 bases remained unmatched. The CDR3 runs 15 residues.

This chain uses TRBV15 with TRBJ2-7; TRBD2 might be the D (5 bases). CDR1 and CDR2 from the germline V gene are LNHNV and YYDKDF (reference sequence). This CDR3 is 11 amino acids long. Trimming took 11 bases from V and 4 from J, leaving 12 bases between them. CDR3 nucleotides: TGTGCCTCGGGTGAGGGTTACGAGCAGTACTTC. Its protein is CASGEGYEQYF.

This clonotype was counted between two and nine times. The rearrangement joins TRBV6-6 to TRBJ1-4; D uncertain. This CDR3 comprises 12 residues. Germline assignment: CDR1 MNHNY and CDR2 SVGAGI (reference sequence). The V end lost 6 bases, the J end lost 4 bases, and 6 bases lay between the germline ends. CDR3 sequence: CASSRSNEKLFF. The DNA of the CDR3 is TGTGCCAGCAGCAGGAGTAATGAAAAACTGTTTTTT.

The sample holds a few counts of this clonotype. The V gene is TRBV12-3 or TRBV12-4, the J gene TRBJ1-2; possible D gene TRBD1, 6 bases. The CDR3 contains 15 residues. Deletions cut 5 bases from V and 5 bases from J, with 18 bases between. CDR3 region: CASSPRDNLGYGYTF. CDR3 in DNA: TGTGCCAGCAGTCCCCGGGACAACCTGGGGTATGGCTACACCTTC.

The chain couples TRBV2 to TRBJ2-1; tentatively, D is TRBD1 or TRBD2 (6 bases each). Near its end, the DNA agrees better with TRBJ2-7, so the J call may be wrong. From germline, CDR1 is SNHLY and CDR2 FYNNEI. This CDR3 has 14 amino acids. The CDR3 DNA reads TGTGCCAGCAGTGAGCAGGGGTGGAGGGACGAGCAGTACTTC. It translates to CASSEQGWRDEQYF.

This clonotype was observed a few times. This chain links TRBV4-3 with TRBJ2-2; D ambiguous. This CDR3 has 15 residues. From germline, CDR1 is LGHNA and CDR2 YSLEER. V lost 2 bases to trimming and J lost 1 base, with 8 bases between them. CDR3 region: CASSQIPRNTGELFF. CDR3 sequence (DNA): TGCGCCAGCAGCCAAATTCCCAGGAACACCGGGGAGCTGTTTTTT.

Regarding this clonotype: This sequence may be a read error, since a much larger clone differs from it by one base. The chain's CDR3 is CASSLGGGDEQLF. The DNA for the CDR3 is TGTGCCAGCAGCTTAGGGGGGGGCGATGAGCAGTTATTC. The gene calls are TRBV7-6 and TRBJ2-1; TRBD2 is a possible D gene (7 bases). CDR3 length: 13 amino acids. Germline V CDR1 and CDR2: SGHVS, FNYEAQ.

The chain joins TRBV15 to TRBJ2-3; the D is unclear. V was cut by 1 base and J by 6 bases, with 20 bases left in between. The germline V gene has CDR1 LNHNV and CDR2 YYDKDF (reference sequence). The CDR3 loop spans 17 amino acids. The CDR3 is CATSRAQTQVPWDTQYF. The DNA of the CDR3 is TGTGCCACCAGCAGAGCCCAAACGCAGGTGCCTTGGGATACGCAGTATTTT. Complete variable domain (other parts from reference TRBV15 and TRBJ2-3): DAMVIQNPRYQVTQFGKPVTLSCSQTLNHNVMYWYQQKSSQAPKLLFHYYDKDFNNEADTPDNFQSRRPNTSFCFLDIRSPGLGDTAMYLCATSRAQTQVPWDTQYFGPGTRLTVL.

Comments on this clonotype: A much bigger clone sits one base away, suggesting this may be a read error. The chain employs TRBV6-5 and TRBJ2-2; D is uncertain. The ends were cut back, 5 bases at V and 3 bases at J, with 10 bases in the middle. Germline loops: CDR1 MNHEY, CDR2 SVGAGI. This CDR3 has 14 residues. The CDR3 nucleotides are TGTGCCAGCAGTGACGGCAAGGACACCGGGGAGCTGTTTTTT. Translated: CASSDGKDTGELFF.

This clonotype has more than one count but fewer than ten. The V gene is TRBV29-1, the J gene TRBJ1-2; D is ambiguous. CDR1 is SQVTM and CDR2 is ANQGSEA in the germline V gene. Trimming removed 4 bases at V and 8 bases at J, with 11 bases between. The CDR3 loop spans 11 amino acids. The CDR3 nucleotides read TGCAGCGTTGGACGGTTGGAAGGCTACACCTTC. Translation: CSVGRLEGYTF.

This clonotype occurred many times. This chain connects TRBV6-6 to TRBJ1-5; 7 bases are a match to TRBD1. This CDR3 is 14 amino acids long. V was pared by 8 bases and J by 7 bases, with 11 bases of the junction left unmatched. CDR1 and CDR2 (germline): MNHNY, SVGAGI (reference sequence). The CDR3 nucleotides read TGTGCCAGCGGTACAGGGGTACCTGGGCAGCCCCAGCATTTT. Translating it yields CASGTGVPGQPQHF.

The chain joins TRBV20-1 to TRBJ2-4; D call uncertain. CDR3 length equals 17 residues. The germline V and J ends were trimmed by 6 bases and 1 base, with 22 bases remaining between them. CDR1 is DFQATT and CDR2 is SNEGSKA in the germline V gene (reference sequence). The CDR3 DNA reads TGCAGTGCCGCCGACGACTCCTCAGATAGGGCCAAAAACATTCAGTACTTC. This encodes CSAADDSSDRAKNIQYF.